A selection of T cell receptor beta chains follows, all from one sample in a study of glioma-infiltrating T cells. Each CDR3 protein gets one entry after TCRdb re-called the multiplex PCR reads with MiXCR. The sample consists of roughly 100,000 distinct CDR3 sequences, around 31% of them appearing once. The sample consisted of glioma tissue, nonneoplastic brain tissue, or PBMCs (not recorded which). The receptors shown here come from a human donor with low-grade glioma or glioblastoma, undergoing nonglioma brain surgery, or in good health (not recorded which). CDR3s include the opening cysteine and the closing phenylalanine or tryptophan. Each record gives: D gene, J gene, V gene, clone size, CDR3 DNA, CDR3 protein. A D gene is named only where the DNA matches it firmly. Expanded clones get a size class; other rows say once, few or many, or leave the size out.

>NA|TRBJ2-5|TRBV20-1|many
TGCAGTGCCCCGGCCCAAGAGACCCAGTACTTC
CSAPAQETQYF
>TRBD1|TRBJ1-2|TRBV28|NA
TGTGCCAGCAGTTCACAGGGGGCGATGGGCTACACCTTC
CASSSQGAMGYTF
>NA|TRBJ2-3|TRBV4-3|NA
TGCGCCAGCAGCCGAGAAGGGGGGTGGACAGATACGCAGTATTTT
CASSREGGWTDTQYF
>NA|TRBJ2-7|TRBV19|NA
TGTGCCAGTAGTTTCTCAGGGGCCCTTTACGAGCAGTACTTC
CASSFSGALYEQYF
>NA|TRBJ1-2|TRBV18|NA
TGTGCCAGCTCATACAACCCCCCGCCAGGGGCCAGAGGCTATGGCTACACCTTC
CASSYNPPPGARGYGYTF
>TRBD2|TRBJ2-3|TRBV15|many
TGTGCCACCAGCAGAGGTAGCGGGGGCACAGATACGCAGTATTTT
CATSRGSGGTDTQYF
>TRBD2|TRBJ2-1|TRBV7-2|NA
TGTGCCAGCAGCTTTAGCGGGGGGGCACGGGAGCAGTTCTTC
CASSFSGGAREQFF
>TRBD1|TRBJ1-6|TRBV5-4|NA
TGTGCCAGCAGCCTCCGGGACAGGGTTAATTCACCCCTCCACTTT
CASSLRDRVNSPLHF
>NA|TRBJ2-1|TRBV12-5|many
TGTGCTAGTGGGGAATGGGATGAGGACAATGAGCAGTTCTTC
CASGEWDEDNEQFF
>TRBD2|TRBJ2-1|TRBV6-1|many
TGTGCCAGCAAACGACTAGCGGAGTGGGATGAGCAGTTCTTC
CASKRLAEWDEQFF
>NA|TRBJ1-2|TRBV9|NA
TGTGCCAGCAGCTCCCGAGGGGGCTACACCTTC
CASSSRGGYTF
>NA|TRBJ2-3|TRBV7-2|many
TGTGCCAGCAGCCCTAGACTGGCTACAGATACGCAGTATTTT
CASSPRLATDTQYF
>NA|TRBJ2-3|TRBV28|many
TGTGCCAGCAGTCACACCCCAGAGACAGGTTCCTCAGATACGCAGTATTTT
CASSHTPETGSSDTQYF
>NA|TRBJ1-3|TRBV3-1|NA
TGTGCCAGCGGGTCCATCGTCTCTGGAAACACCATATATTTT
CASGSIVSGNTIYF
>NA|TRBJ2-1|TRBV7-3|NA
TGTGCCAGCAGCCCACAAGGGCCGGCAGGTGGCAATGAGCAGTGCTTC
CASSPQGPAGGNEQCF
>NA|TRBJ1-2|TRBV19|NA
TGTGCCACCTATACCAAGGGCGAGGACTATGGCTACACCTTC
CATYTKGEDYGYTF
>NA|TRBJ2-5|TRBV12-3/TRBV12-4|many
TGTGCCAGCGGGAGTTGGGGTGAAGAGACCCAGTACTTC
CASGSWGEETQYF
>NA|TRBJ2-5|TRBV6-5|NA
TGTGCCAGCAGTCCCTCGACGACTGGCGCAGAGACCCAGTACTTC
CASSPSTTGAETQYF
>NA|TRBJ2-4|TRBV27|many
TGTGCCAGCAGTCCAGTGACTCCTACGGACATTCAGTACTTC
CASSPVTPTDIQYF
>NA|TRBJ1-1|TRBV7-6|few
TGTGCCAGCAGGGGACACCAGAACACTGAAGCTTTCTTT
CASRGHQNTEAFF
>TRBD2|TRBJ2-7|TRBV15|many
TGTGCCACCAGCAGAAACCGGGGGGCCTACGAGCAGTACTTC
CATSRNRGAYEQYF
>TRBD2|TRBJ2-5|TRBV5-1|few
TGCGCCAGCAGCTTCCGAACTAGCGGGGTGCAAGAGACCCAGTACTTC
CASSFRTSGVQETQYF
>NA|TRBJ2-7|TRBV7-3|many
TGTGCCAGCAGTCCATCAGGACTCGGGGACGAGCAGTACTTC
CASSPSGLGDEQYF
>NA|TRBJ2-3|TRBV7-2|many
TGTGCCAGCAGCTTAGTATGGCGGACAGCGACCGAAGATACGCAGTATTTT
CASSLVWRTATEDTQYF
>TRBD2|TRBJ2-3|TRBV18|NA
TGTGCCAGCTCACCTAGCGGGGGGGACACAGATACGCAGTATTTT
CASSPSGGDTDTQYF
>NA|TRBJ2-7|TRBV20-1|many
TGCAGTGCTATCAGTAACGAGCAGTACTTC
CSAISNEQYF
>NA|TRBJ1-1|TRBV12-3/TRBV12-4|many
TGTGCCAGCAGCCCGACCCGACCGAATGAAGCTTTCTTT
CASSPTRPNEAFF
>NA|TRBJ2-7|TRBV6-1|many
TGTGCCAGCAGTCCCCCTTCGCACGAGCAGTACTTC
CASSPPSHEQYF
>TRBD2|TRBJ2-1|TRBV7-3|NA
TGTGCCAGCAGCCCAGCGGGGTGGAGTAATGAGCAGTTCTTC
CASSPAGWSNEQFF
>NA|TRBJ2-7|TRBV7-3|NA
TGTGCCAGCAGTTCGACAGCGAATCCCCTTAGGGAGCAGTACTTC
CASSSTANPLREQYF
>NA|TRBJ2-5|TRBV4-2|NA
TGTGCCAGCAGCCAAGATCCGGGGGTTCAGAAAGAGACCCAGTACTTC
CASSQDPGVQKETQYF
>NA|TRBJ1-1|TRBV6-1|many
TGTGCCAGCAGCGAGGGACCGCCGGAAGCTTTCTTT
CASSEGPPEAFF
>NA|TRBJ1-2|TRBV3-1|many
TGTGCCAGCAGCCCTACAGGAGGTGGCTACACCTTC
CASSPTGGGYTF
>NA|TRBJ2-3|TRBV6-1|many
TGTGCCAGCAGTCCTATAGCCACAGATACGCAGTATTTT
CASSPIATDTQYF
>TRBD1|TRBJ2-7|TRBV5-4|few
TGTGCCAGCAGTCAGGGGGTCTACGAGCAGTACTTC
CASSQGVYEQYF
>TRBD2|TRBJ2-1|TRBV6-1|many
TGTGCCACCACGGGAGCGGGGGGGCATAATGAGCAGTTCTTC
CATTGAGGHNEQFF
>NA|TRBJ1-1|TRBV18|many
TGTGCCAGCTCAGTCGGACAGACGAACACTGAAGCTTTCTTT
CASSVGQTNTEAFF
>NA|TRBJ1-1|TRBV2|many
TGTGCCAGCAGTAATGTAAAGAACACTGAAGCTTTCTTT
CASSNVKNTEAFF
>TRBD1|TRBJ1-2|TRBV6-2/TRBV6-3|many
TGTGCCAGCACCAACAGGGACAGGGTCGGTGGCTACACCTTC
CASTNRDRVGGYTF
>NA|TRBJ2-3|TRBV6-6|many
TGTGCCAGCAGTTACGGGAAGGGTTCAGATACGCAGTATTTT
CASSYGKGSDTQYF
>NA|TRBJ1-4|TRBV7-2|few
TGTGCCAGCAGCTTACTCAGTGTACCCCCGGGGGAAAAACTGTTTTTT
CASSLLSVPPGEKLFF
>TRBD1|TRBJ2-7|TRBV5-1|NA
TGCGCCAGCAGCTTCCCCTTGGACAGGGGCCAGTCCTACGAGCAGTACTTC
CASSFPLDRGQSYEQYF
>NA|TRBJ2-1|TRBV18|NA
TGTGCCAGCTCACCGGGTTTGTTTGATGAGAAGTTCTTC
CASSPGLFDEKFF
>TRBD2|TRBJ2-1|TRBV2|few
TGTGCCAGCGGGGGACTAGCGGGCAATGAGCAGTTCTTC
CASGGLAGNEQFF
>TRBD2|TRBJ2-1|TRBV5-1|NA
TGCGCCAGCGGAGCGGGGGAGAGCTCCTACAATGAGCAGTTCTTC
CASGAGESSYNEQFF
>NA|TRBJ1-2|TRBV6-1|many
TGTGCCAGCAATAGGCACCCGGACAGACAGAACTATGGCTACACCTTC
CASNRHPDRQNYGYTF
>NA|TRBJ2-1|TRBV6-1|NA
TGTGCCAGCAGCTTTCTTAAGGGAATCGACCACAATGAGCAGTTCTTC
CASSFLKGIDHNEQFF
>NA|TRBJ1-2|TRBV7-6|many
TGTGCCAGCAGCCTCCGCCACCTAGGGGGCTACACCTTC
CASSLRHLGGYTF
>NA|TRBJ2-1|TRBV6-2/TRBV6-3|many
TGTGCCAGCAGTTACAGCTCCTGGGGGAATGAGCAGTTCTTC
CASSYSSWGNEQFF
>NA|TRBJ2-5|TRBV7-2|NA
TGTGCCAGCAGCTTAGCGGGGGCCGGGGAGACCCGGTACTTC
CASSLAGAGETRYF
>NA|TRBJ2-5|TRBV10-2|many
TGCGCCAGCAGTGAGCCAAGACTGGGATCCTTGGCCCAGTACTTC
CASSEPRLGSLAQYF
>NA|TRBJ2-3|TRBV6-1|many
TGTGCCAGCAGGAATCGAGGGGAGACGCAGTATTTT
CASRNRGETQYF
>NA|TRBJ2-5|TRBV3-1|NA
TGTGCCAGCAGCTCCCCCCAAGGGGGCCAAGAGACCCAGTACTTC
CASSSPQGGQETQYF